The rows below give T cell receptor beta chains drawn from one sample of a study of response to subunit inactivated influenza vaccine. TCRdb analysed the RT-PCR reads with MiXCR anew, one entry per CDR3 protein. The table includes hundreds of thousands of distinct CDR3 sequences, approximately 21% detected once. Source: PBMCs from blood, taken less than 22 months after vaccination. All receptors come from a man between 45 and 75 years old who received an inactivated influenza vaccine. Both conserved end residues are part of each CDR3. The order of the fields is CDR3 length, J gene, V gene, clone size, D gene, CDR3 DNA, CDR3 protein. D genes are given only for firm matches. Rows may omit the clone size; those that give it use once, few, many or a size class.

>14|TRBJ1-1|TRBV5-1|many|-
TGCGCCAGCAGCTTTCGGAGGGTGAACACTGAAGCTTTCTTT
CASSFRRVNTEAFF
>17|TRBJ2-6|TRBV24-1|once|-
TGTGCCACCAGTGATGGAAGTGGATCTGACGGGGCCAACGTCCTGACTTTC
CATSDGSGSDGANVLTF
>15|TRBJ2-1|TRBV5-1|many|TRBD2
TGCGCCAGCAGCGATTTAGCGGGAGCCTACAATGAGCAGTTCTTC
CASSDLAGAYNEQFF
>12|TRBJ1-2|TRBV6-2/TRBV6-3|-|TRBD1
TGTGCCAGCAGCGACAGGGCGGACGGCTACACCTTC
CASSDRADGYTF
>15|TRBJ1-1|TRBV4-1|few|-
TGCGCCAGCAGCCACTTATTTACAGGGTACACTGAAGCTTTCTTT
CASSHLFTGYTEAFF
>15|TRBJ1-2|TRBV4-3|-|-
TGCGCCAGCAGCCAAGTACGTGGGGGACCCTATGGCTACACCTTC
CASSQVRGGPYGYTF
>16|TRBJ1-1|TRBV7-9|few|TRBD1
TGTGCCAGCAGCTGGATAGGGGACAGGGGGAGGACTGAAGCTTTCTTT
CASSWIGDRGRTEAFF
>13|TRBJ2-3|TRBV30|many|-
TGTGCCTGGAGTGTAACGTTCTCAGATACGCAGTATTTT
CAWSVTFSDTQYF
>13|TRBJ1-1|TRBV15|few|TRBD1
TGTGCCACCAGCAGATCGACAGGGGCTGAAGCTTTCTTT
CATSRSTGAEAFF
>14|TRBJ1-5|TRBV7-8|-|-
TGTGCCAGCAGCTTAGAACCGGAGGATCAGCCCCAGCATTTT
CASSLEPEDQPQHF
>16|TRBJ2-3|TRBV4-2|few|TRBD1
TGCGCCAGCAGCCAGATCGGGACAGCTGGCACAGATACGCAGTATTTT
CASSQIGTAGTDTQYF
>14|TRBJ2-3|TRBV5-1|-|TRBD1
TGCGCCAGCAGCCCTACAGGGGGCGTAGATACGCAGTATTTT
CASSPTGGVDTQYF
>14|TRBJ1-1|TRBV18|-|-
TGTGCCAGCTCAGCACAGGGTTTTGATACTGAAGCTTTCTTT
CASSAQGFDTEAFF
>12|TRBJ1-2|TRBV4-3|few|-
TGCGCCAGCAGCCAAATTTCTACGGCCCTAACCTTC
CASSQISTALTF
>19|TRBJ1-3|TRBV28|-|-
TGTGCCAGCAGTTTATTTGCCGCCGCGGGACGGCTCTCTGGAAACACCATATATTTT
CASSLFAAAGRLSGNTIYF
>14|TRBJ1-1|TRBV19|-|TRBD1
TGTGCCAGTAGTCCTCCGGGACAGACTTTAAAGGCTTTCTTT
CASSPPGQTLKAFF
>15|TRBJ2-1|TRBV3-1|few|-
TGTGCCAGCAGCCAAGTGTCTAGCCTATACAATGAGCAGTTCTTC
CASSQVSSLYNEQFF
>15|TRBJ2-7|TRBV9|-|TRBD2
TGTGCCAGCAGCGTAGATCCACAGCGGGGCCCACGGCAGTACTTC
CASSVDPQRGPRQYF
>16|TRBJ2-3|TRBV5-5|-|TRBD1
TGTGCCAGCAGCCATGGACAGGGTATTTCCACAGATACGCAGTATTTT
CASSHGQGISTDTQYF
>16|TRBJ1-2|TRBV15|few|-
TGTGCCACCAGCAGAGATTTTATTGACAGAAACTATGGCTACACCTTC
CATSRDFIDRNYGYTF
>15|TRBJ2-3|TRBV24-1|-|-
TGTGCCACCAGTGATTTTGCCGGGACCTCAGATACGCAGTATTTT
CATSDFAGTSDTQYF
>11|TRBJ1-2|TRBV11-2|-|-
TGTGCCAGCAGCCCCTTAGGGGTTATCGCCTTC
CASSPLGVIAF
>17|TRBJ2-1|TRBV7-2|-|-
TGTGCCAGCAGCTTACTCCCGCTCGGGGGCTCCTACAATGAGCAGTTCTTC
CASSLLPLGGSYNEQFF
>14|TRBJ2-1|TRBV19|-|TRBD1
TGTGCCAGTACCAGGGACAGGGGGTACAATGAGCAGTTCTTC
CASTRDRGYNEQFF
>15|TRBJ2-3|TRBV7-9|-|-
TGTGCCAGCAGCTTAGGAGGGTTTTTCTTGGATACGCAGTATTTT
CASSLGGFFLDTQYF
>13|TRBJ1-2|TRBV7-9|many|-
TGTGCCAGCAGCTCTACAGAAAACTATGGCTACACCTTC
CASSSTENYGYTF
>13|TRBJ1-2|TRBV20-1|few|-
TGCAGTGCTAGCGGGACACCGGAGGGTGGCTACACCTTC
CSASGTPEGGYTF
>15|TRBJ2-1|TRBV7-2|-|TRBD2
TGTGCCAGCAGCTCCGTCAGCGGGAGGGTTGATGAGCAGTTCTTC
CASSSVSGRVDEQFF
>14|TRBJ1-6|TRBV2|few|-
TGTGCCAGCAGAAGGGGGTCGGCGAATTCACCCCTCCACTTT
CASRRGSANSPLHF
>16|TRBJ2-1|TRBV29-1|-|-
TGCAGCGTTGAAGATCCCAAAGCGGGCTTATACAATGAGCAGTTCTTC
CSVEDPKAGLYNEQFF
>13|TRBJ2-7|TRBV6-1|-|-
TGTGCCAGCACCTCAGGGAGGACCTACGAGCAGTACTTC
CASTSGRTYEQYF
>14|TRBJ1-1|TRBV5-6|-|-
TGTGCCAGCAGCTTGGGTCCAGGGCCCACTGAAGCTTTCTTT
CASSLGPGPTEAFF
>15|TRBJ2-1|TRBV5-1|-|TRBD1
TGCGCCAGCAGCTTGGGGGGACAGGGCCTCAATGAGCAGTCCTTC
CASSLGGQGLNEQSF
>14|TRBJ1-5|TRBV7-2|many|-
TGTGCCAGCAGCTTAGTGGGAAGCAATCAGCCCCAGCATTTT
CASSLVGSNQPQHF
>17|TRBJ1-1|TRBV27|few|TRBD1
TGTGCCAGCAGATTACTGGGGACAGGGGGCCTGAACACTGAAGCTTTCTTT
CASRLLGTGGLNTEAFF
>13|TRBJ2-7|TRBV3-1|few|-
TGTGCCAGCAGCCAAGGAGGAGGCTACGAGCAGTACTTC
CASSQGGGYEQYF
>18|TRBJ1-1|TRBV19|few|-
TGTGCCAGTAGTATAGTTCGACAGAGAAGTTCGATAAACACTGAAGCTTTCTTT
CASSIVRQRSSINTEAFF
>15|TRBJ2-2|TRBV7-9|few|-
TGTGCCAGCAGCAACCGGGACCAGAACACCGGGGAGCTGTTTTTT
CASSNRDQNTGELFF
>14|TRBJ1-1|TRBV10-1|-|-
TGCGCCAGCAGTGAGGAGACCCGCAACACTGAAGCTTTCTTT
CASSEETRNTEAFF
>17|TRBJ1-5|TRBV12-3/TRBV12-4|many|TRBD1
TGTGCCAGCAGTTTGACAGGGGCGGTCAATAGCAATCAGCCCCAGCATTTT
CASSLTGAVNSNQPQHF
>15|TRBJ1-5|TRBV6-5|few|TRBD1
TGTGCCAGCAGCTTAACAGGGGGGTACAATCAGCCCCAGCATTTT
CASSLTGGYNQPQHF
>15|TRBJ1-6|TRBV4-2|-|TRBD1
TGTGCCAGCAGCCTACAGGGGGTCGATAATTCACCCCTCCACTTT
CASSLQGVDNSPLHF
>15|TRBJ1-4|TRBV4-1|few|-
TGCGCCAGCACTACTGGACGGAGCCTAAATGAAAAACTGTTTTTT
CASTTGRSLNEKLFF
>14|TRBJ2-7|TRBV11-2|once|-
TGTGCCAGCAGCTTAGCCGTCTATTCCTACGAGCAGTACTTC
CASSLAVYSYEQYF
>14|TRBJ2-1|TRBV14|few|TRBD2
TGTGCCAGCAGCCAAGGAGCGGGGGTTATTGAGCAGTTCTTC
CASSQGAGVIEQFF